The text below deals with one TCR beta chain. The data are from a study of T cells after yellow fever vaccination. Germline-derived CDR1 and CDR2 are SGHKS and YYEKEE (reference sequence). V was shortened by 4 bases and J by 6 bases, with 11 bases between the two germline ends. This CDR3 has 12 amino acids. MiXCR, run by TCRdb on the 5' RACE reads, gives a single entry per CDR3 protein. The sample yields about 73,000 distinct CDR3 sequences, almost 8% seen once. The chain has TRBV5-5 and TRBJ2-7; no reliable D call. The specimen comprised CD8+ T cells sorted from PBMCs, sampled on the day of the yellow fever booster vaccination. The TCR originated in a man under 40 who received the YFV17D yellow fever vaccine. CDR3 nucleotides: TGTGCCAGCAGCCAAGCAGGTGGCGAGCAGTACTTC. Translated, it gives CASSQAGGEQYF.